This record covers a single T cell receptor beta chain. Its target is not known. Deletions cut 5 bases from V and 2 bases from J, with 12 bases between. Germline V gene lookup returns CDR1 SEHNR and CDR2 FQNEAQ (reference sequence). This CDR3 contains 14 residues. This sample is drawn from a study of T cells in Graves' hyperthyroidism and ophthalmopathy. Study context: Upon initial diagnosis and before any treatment, peripheral blood was collected. Study results and caveats: Peripheral blood also featured most of the thyroid clonotypes expanded above 0.001.

Template material for amplifying TCR beta CDR3 regions consisted of RNA transcripts. Carried out on the TCR CDR3, a first-round RT-PCR used the HTBI primer set. MiXCR, applied by TCRdb to the multiplex PCR reads, yields one record per CDR3 protein. The sample shows some 340,000 distinct CDR3 sequences, approximately 15% of them seen only once. Patients showing uncontrolled infection, other autoimmune disease, pregnancy or lactation were ineligible. Used for diagnoses were clinical symptoms, serum thyroxine and TRAb, thyroid ultrasound and orbital computed tomography. The chain couples TRBV7-9 to TRBJ2-5; TRBD1 is a possible D gene (6 bases). The sequenced sample was blood. This receptor was obtained from a woman between 40 and 50 years old with Graves' ophthalmopathy. The CDR3 protein is CASSRTETQETQYF. The DNA for the CDR3 is TGTGCCAGCAGCAGGACAGAGACTCAAGAGACCCAGTACTTC.